This TCR beta chain was recorded in a study of tumor and adjacent non-tumor tissue in lung cancer. Study summary: Patients comprised roughly 12 adenocarcinoma, a couple of squamous cell carcinoma and 1 small cell lung cancer.

RNA was extracted from bulk tissue without any cell sorting. Chemotherapy-naive patients with new lung cancer underwent thoracic surgery in China, August–late 2014. The library came from three nested PCR rounds adapted from ARM-PCR protocols. TCRdb used MiXCR to reprocess the multiplex PCR reads, holding one entry per CDR3 protein. This sample yields around 200,000 distinct CDR3 sequences, of which about two thirds are seen a single time; almost 25% belongs to the top ten. General observations from the study: Top 100 clones took a larger repertoire share in normal lung. Tumor tissue had significantly higher TCR diversity than normal lung.

The CDR3 is 20 amino acids. The germline V gene has CDR1 DFQATT and CDR2 SNEGSKA (reference sequence). Trimming cost V 0 bases and J 0 bases; bases outside gene matches: 11. This clonotype was counted ten times or more. Its target is unknown. The J gene is TRBJ2-3, the V gene TRBV20-1; 14 bases fit TRBD2. Specimen: lung tumor tissue. The clonotype was recovered from a man aged 60 to 69 with non-small cell lung cancer. CDR3 in amino acids: CSARDARTSGRQFSTDTQYF. CDR3 nucleotide sequence: TGCAGTGCTAGAGATGCCCGGACTAGCGGGAGGCAATTTAGCACAGATACGCAGTATTTT.